Following are 29 T cell receptor beta chains from one sample sequenced in a study of blood T cell repertoires in COVID-19. The table came from immunoSEQ multiplex PCR; TCRdb's copy has only in-frame clones and leaves some out. The profile covers approximately 99,000 clones, with about 80% appearing a single time and more than 3.5% taken by the ten largest. Specimen: peripheral blood. The source is a woman aged 70-85 years with acute or convalescent COVID-19.

V is TRBV29-1 and J is TRBJ2-5, with D unclear. The CDR3 totals 17 residues. The ends were cut back, 1 base at V and 1 base at J, with 19 bases in the middle. Per the germline V gene, CDR1 is SQVTM and CDR2 is ANQGSEA. The CDR3 region is CSVEVPAFYNIQETQYF. CDR3 coding DNA: TGCAGCGTTGAAGTACCTGCCTTTTACAATATCCAAGAGACCCAGTACTTC.

The table lists this clone with a count of one. V gene TRBV27 combines with J gene TRBJ1-5; D uncertain. Germline CDR1 reads MNHEY; CDR2 reads SMNVEV (reference sequence). The CDR3 spans 16 residues. The V and J ends lost 6 bases and 2 bases respectively, with 17 bases between them. CDR3 in DNA: TGTGCCAGCAGACCAAGCACCCCCGGGGGCAATCAGCCCCAGCATTTT. This codes for CASRPSTPGGNQPQHF.

The V and J genes are TRBV4-3 and TRBJ2-7; D call uncertain. The CDR3 spans 17 residues. The ends were cut back, 3 bases at V and 5 bases at J, with 23 bases in the middle. Germline V lookup: CDR1 LGHNA, CDR2 YSLEER. The DNA for the CDR3 is TGCGCCAGCAGCCATGTGGGTAGGTCCCCCTACTACCACGAGCAGTACGTC. Its protein product is CASSHVGRSPYYHEQYV.

V and J are TRBV7-9 and TRBJ1-4; TRBD1 matches 8 bases. The CDR3 runs to 14 residues. The germline gives CDR1 SEHNR, CDR2 FQNEAQ (reference sequence). V was clipped by 6 bases and J by 8 bases; unmatched bases: 8. The CDR3 DNA is TGTGCCAGCAGACCTCAGGGGGCTGGAGAAAAACTGTTTTTT. Its translation: CASRPQGAGEKLFF.

This sequence joins TRBV2 and TRBJ1-2; 7 bases map to TRBD1. Germline CDR1 is SNHLY and CDR2 is FYNNEI. The CDR3 length is 15 residues. Trimming removed 6 bases from V and 1 base from J; junction bases left unmatched: 8. The CDR3 sequence: CASRHDRDFNYGYTF. CDR3 nucleotide sequence: TGTGCCAGCAGACATGACAGGGATTTTAACTATGGCTACACCTTC.

The chain links TRBV10-3 to TRBJ2-5; 12 nucleotides match TRBD2. The CDR3 covers 15 residues. CDR1 and CDR2 from the germline V gene are ENHRY and SYGVKD. V lost 8 bases, J lost 3 bases, and 7 bases stayed unmatched. The CDR3 nucleotides are TGTGCCATCGGGCTAGCGGGGGGGTCCAAAGAGACCCAGTACTTC. This gives the protein CAIGLAGGSKETQYF.

The V call is TRBV28, the J call TRBJ1-1, with D maybe TRBD1 (5 bases). Germline CDR1 MDHEN, CDR2 SYDVKM. The length of the CDR3 is 15 residues. The V end lost 7 bases, the J end lost 0 bases, and 15 bases lay between the germline ends. CDR3 in DNA: TGTGCCAGCAAGGTCCCAGACAGACTGAACACTGAAGCTTTCTTT. Translated: CASKVPDRLNTEAFF.

This rearrangement joins TRBV27 to TRBJ2-7; D might be TRBD1 (5 bases). The V and J ends lost 5 bases and 0 bases respectively, with 11 bases between them. Germline V gene sequence: CDR1 MNHEY, CDR2 SMNVEV (reference sequence). The CDR3 spans 14 residues. CDR3 region: CASSPRQSSYEQYF. DNA for the CDR3: TGTGCCAGCAGTCCCCGACAGAGCTCCTACGAGCAGTACTTC.

This sequence joins TRBV2 and TRBJ2-5; 7 positions match TRBD1. The germline CDR1 and CDR2 sequences are SNHLY and FYNNEI. V shed 6 bases and J 4 bases; nucleotides not matched to a gene: 8. This CDR3 has 14 residues. CDR3 nucleotides: TGTGCCAGCAGAGAGGGACAGCCCGGAGAGACCCAGTACTTC. This translates into CASREGQPGETQYF.

J is TRBJ1-2 and V is TRBV28; D remains ambiguous. This CDR3 comprises 13 residues. Trimming pared 5 bases from V and 8 bases from J, leaving 15 bases between. Germline values: CDR1 MDHEN, CDR2 SYDVKM. CDR3 residues: CASSPPFRWGYTF. The CDR3 DNA reads as TGTGCCAGCAGTCCCCCTTTTCGGTGGGGCTACACCTTC.

In DNA, the CDR3 is TGTGCCAGCAGCCAGACCGGGACAGGGTCGAGGGGTGAAAAACTGTTTTTT. It codes for CASSQTGTGSRGEKLFF. The chain uses TRBV9 and TRBJ1-4; 9 bases are a match to TRBD1. The CDR3 extends over 17 amino acids. Germline CDR1 is SGDLS and CDR2 is YYNGEE. The J segment lost 7 bases and the V segment lost 4 bases, leaving 14 bases of the junction unmatched.

This chain uses TRBV27 with TRBJ2-1; 9 positions match TRBD2. The ends lost 4 bases at V and 10 bases at J; junction bases unmatched: 8. This CDR3 is built from 14 residues. Per the germline V gene, CDR1 is MNHEY and CDR2 is SMNVEV (reference sequence). In DNA, the CDR3 is TGTGCCAGCAGTTCGTGGACTAGCGAGACGGAGCAGTTCTTC. Translated: CASSSWTSETEQFF.

The chain links TRBV6-2 or TRBV6-3 to TRBJ1-5; D remains unclear. This CDR3 is built from 15 residues. CDR1 and CDR2 (germline): MNHEY, SVGEGT. The V end was cut by 0 bases, the J end by 5 bases, with 11 bases between. This chain's CDR3 is CASSYSFPRDQPQHF. The DNA of the CDR3 is TGTGCCAGCAGTTACTCGTTCCCGCGCGATCAGCCCCAGCATTTT.

The chain has TRBV11-2 and TRBJ1-1; 7 nucleotides agree with TRBD1. Germline CDR1 is SGHAT and CDR2 is FQNNGV. The J segment lost 4 bases and the V segment lost 5 bases, leaving 4 bases of the junction unmatched. The CDR3 length is 13 residues. The CDR3 coding sequence is TGTGCCAGCAGCCCAGGACAGGCCACTGAAGCTTTCTTT. Its translation: CASSPGQATEAFF.

The rearrangement joins TRBV5-1 to TRBJ2-2, with TRBD2 matching over 11 bases. V was clipped by 2 bases and J by 0 bases; unmatched bases: 3. Germline V CDR1 and CDR2: SGHRS, YFSETQ. CDR3 length: 17 amino acids. The CDR3 sequence is CASSFIAGGTNTGELFF. For the CDR3, the DNA is TGCGCCAGCAGCTTTATAGCGGGGGGGACGAACACCGGGGAGCTGTTTTTT.

V gene TRBV19 combines with J gene TRBJ2-2; 7 nucleotides match TRBD2. J was trimmed by 6 bases and V by 4 bases; bases with no gene match: 11. CDR1 is LNHDA, CDR2 SQIVND, per germline (reference sequence). The CDR3 spans 16 residues. The CDR3 sequence is CASSTRTSVSAGELFF. The DNA for the CDR3 is TGTGCCAGTAGTACTAGGACTAGTGTGAGCGCCGGGGAGCTGTTTTTT.

This chain uses TRBV5-1 with TRBJ2-2, with TRBD2 matching over 8 bases. The CDR3 runs 17 residues. V trimming: 2 bases; J trimming: 6 bases; junction bases outside the gene matches: 12. The V gene's germline CDR1 is SGHRS and CDR2 YFSETQ. The CDR3 here is CASSFQGLAGSPGELFF. The CDR3 DNA follows: TGCGCCAGCAGCTTCCAGGGTTTAGCGGGATCCCCCGGGGAGCTGTTTTTT.

This clone has only one observation. The rearrangement joins TRBV7-9 to TRBJ2-7; 7 bases are shared with TRBD1. V lost 8 bases, J lost 5 bases, and 9 bases stayed unmatched. This CDR3 comprises 13 residues. CDR1 and CDR2 from the germline V gene are SEHNR and FQNEAQ (reference sequence). The CDR3 reads CASGDSNTDEQYV. The CDR3 nucleotides are TGTGCCAGCGGGGACAGTAATACGGACGAGCAGTACGTC.

The chain employs TRBV18 and TRBJ2-5; tentative D call: TRBD2 (5 bases). Trimming stripped 0 bases from V and 4 bases from J, with 9 bases between. Germline V lookup: CDR1 KGHSH, CDR2 LQKENI. This CDR3 is 14 amino acids long. This CDR3 is CASSPPSVGETQYF. The CDR3, as DNA: TGTGCCAGCTCACCACCTAGCGTGGGAGAGACCCAGTACTTC.

V usage is TRBV2 and J usage is TRBJ1-5; no reliable D call. The CDR3 consists of 14 residues. V lost 5 bases and J 7 bases, leaving 15 bases between the germline ends. Germline CDR1 and CDR2: SNHLY and FYNNEI. Here the CDR3 reads CASSRETLGQPQHF. The CDR3 nucleotides are TGTGCCAGCAGTCGTGAGACCCTCGGGCAGCCCCAGCATTTT.

V gene TRBV5-1 combines with J gene TRBJ2-7; TRBD1 matches 10 bases. J lost 7 bases, V lost 4 bases, and 11 bases had no gene match. The germline CDR1 and CDR2 sequences are SGHRS and YFSETQ. The CDR3 is made up of 15 amino acids. In DNA form, the CDR3 reads TGCGCCAGCAGCCCCGTTCGGGACAGGGGTGGTGAGCAGTACTTC. Translated: CASSPVRDRGGEQYF.

The V and J genes are TRBV6-5 and TRBJ2-1; 9 nucleotides align to TRBD1. Looked up from germline, CDR1 is MNHEY and CDR2 is SVGAGI. CDR3 length: 15 amino acids. V was clipped by 6 bases and J by 12 bases; unmatched bases: 15. CDR3: CASRPIGDRVGGQFF. CDR3 nucleotide sequence: TGTGCCAGCAGGCCCATCGGGGACAGGGTTGGTGGGCAGTTCTTC.

The gene calls are TRBV7-2 and TRBJ2-7; 16 bases fit TRBD2. CDR1 is SGHTA and CDR2 is FQGNSA in the germline V gene. The CDR3 is 15 amino acids. After removal of 5 bases from V and 7 bases from J, the junction contained 5 bases not matched to a gene. DNA for the CDR3: TGTGCCAGCAGCACGGGACTAGCGGGGGGGAGAGAGCAGTACTTC. This encodes CASSTGLAGGREQYF. Based on the CDR3 plus reference TRBV7-2 and TRBJ2-7, the full variable domain is GAGVSQSPSNKVTEKGKDVELRCDPISGHTALYWYRQSLGQGLEFLIYFQGNSAPDKSGLPSDRFSAERTGGSVSTLTIQRTQQEDSAVYLCASSTGLAGGREQYFGPGTRLTVT.

The chain links TRBV6-6 to TRBJ2-3; TRBD1 might be the D (6 bases). Germline assignment: CDR1 MNHNY and CDR2 SVGAGI (reference sequence). Trimming took 2 bases from V and 5 from J, leaving 14 bases between them. The CDR3 spans 15 residues. The DNA of the CDR3 is TGTGCCAGCAGTTACGGGCAGGGGCAGGTAGATACGCAGTATTTT. Amino acid sequence: CASSYGQGQVDTQYF.

The rearrangement links TRBV5-5 to TRBJ1-5, with 7 bases that match TRBD1. Germline CDR1 SGHKS, CDR2 YYEKEE (reference sequence). CDR3 size: 15 residues. V lost 4 bases and J lost 3; bases outside the gene matches: 7. CDR3 amino acids: CASSHEDRPNQPQHF. DNA for the CDR3: TGTGCCAGCAGCCACGAGGACAGGCCCAATCAGCCCCAGCATTTT.

The chain has TRBV12-2 and TRBJ1-4; the table assigns TRBD1, which was not confirmed against the DNA. TRBV12-2 is given as a pseudogene. This CDR3 has 18 residues. The CDR3 sequence is CASRFPYDGADPHEKLFF. The CDR3 DNA follows: TGTGCAAGTCGCTTCCCCTACGATGGGGCGGATCCACATGAAAAACTGTTTTTT.

The chain has TRBV5-4 and TRBJ1-2, with 7 nucleotides matching TRBD1. In germline, CDR1 is SGHNT, CDR2 YYREEE (reference sequence). V lost 4 bases to trimming and J lost 2 bases; unmatched junction nucleotides: 5. The CDR3 is made up of 14 amino acids. The CDR3 protein is CASSPQGTNYGYTF. CDR3 bases: TGTGCCAGCAGCCCACAGGGGACCAACTATGGCTACACCTTC.

V usage is TRBV28 and J usage is TRBJ2-5, with 7 bases aligning to TRBD1. Per the germline V gene, CDR1 is MDHEN and CDR2 is SYDVKM. The CDR3 contains 14 residues. Germline trimming cut 3 bases from V and 4 bases from J; bases unmatched to any gene: 5. This chain's CDR3 is CASSFGTGVETQYF. The DNA for the CDR3 is TGTGCCAGCAGTTTTGGTACAGGGGTAGAGACCCAGTACTTC.

This clone has only a few counts. DNA of the CDR3: TGTGCCAGCAGGCGGGGGCGGGCCGATACCTACAATGAGCAGTTCTTC. Its translation: CASRRGRADTYNEQFF. This chain joins TRBV27 and TRBJ2-1, with TRBD2 as a possible D gene (7 bases). CDR3 length: 16 amino acids. V dropped 6 bases and J dropped 2 bases, with 17 bases sitting between them. In germline, CDR1 is MNHEY, CDR2 SMNVEV (reference sequence).